The T cell receptor (beta chain) described here comes from a study of early stage breast cancer tumors. Study-wide points: Most shared enriched TCRB sequences were commonly generated ones.

Assay used: immunoSEQ multiplex PCR; TCRdb lists only in-frame clones, some missing. The repertoire has hundreds of clones, more than 65% of them found once; the top ten carry about a sixth. This clone was counted only a few times. What it recognizes is unknown. The source of this sequence is a person aged 40-50 years with breast cancer. Source material: normal breast tissue next to the tumor.

In DNA form, the CDR3 reads TGTGCCAGCACTAGTTCCTACGAGCAGTACTTC. Protein product: CASTSSYEQYF. J is TRBJ2-7 and V is TRBV6-6; D uncertain. This CDR3 is built from 11 residues. Per germline, CDR1 MNHNY and CDR2 SVGAGI (reference sequence). V lost 7 bases and J lost 1, with 5 bases in between.